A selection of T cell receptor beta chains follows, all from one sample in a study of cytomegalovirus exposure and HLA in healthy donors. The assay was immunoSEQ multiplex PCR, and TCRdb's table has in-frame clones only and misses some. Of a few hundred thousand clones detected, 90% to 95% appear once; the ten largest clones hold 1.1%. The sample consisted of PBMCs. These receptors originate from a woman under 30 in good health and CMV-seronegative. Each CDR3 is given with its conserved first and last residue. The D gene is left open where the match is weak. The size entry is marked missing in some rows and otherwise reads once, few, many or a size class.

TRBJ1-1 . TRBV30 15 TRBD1 CAWRLRDSMNTEAFF TGTGCCTGGAGACTCCGGGACAGCATGAACACTGAAGCTTTCTTT
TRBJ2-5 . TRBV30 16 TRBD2 CAWSGGLAGGRETQYF TGTGCCTGGAGCGGTGGACTAGCGGGAGGTCGGGAGACCCAGTACTTC
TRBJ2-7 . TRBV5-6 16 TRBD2 CASSPDVSGYGYEQYF TGTGCCAGCAGCCCGGACGTTAGCGGGTACGGTTACGAGCAGTACTTC
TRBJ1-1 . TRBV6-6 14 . CASLIGGANTEAFF TGTGCCAGCTTAATAGGGGGGGCGAACACTGAAGCTTTCTTT
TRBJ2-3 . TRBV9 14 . CASSVGLSTDTQYF TGTGCCAGCAGCGTTGGACTTTCCACAGATACGCAGTATTTT
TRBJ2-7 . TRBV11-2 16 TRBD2 CASSSSRLAGLVEQYF TGTGCCAGCAGCTCCAGTCGACTAGCGGGCCTGGTCGAGCAGTACTTC
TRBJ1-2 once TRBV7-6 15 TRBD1 CASSADRRPNYGYTF TGTGCCAGCAGCGCGGACAGGAGACCTAACTATGGCTACACCTTC
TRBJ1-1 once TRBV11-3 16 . CASSSRSTGPGTEAFF TGTGCCAGCAGCTCGAGAAGCACAGGCCCCGGGACTGAAGCTTTCTTT
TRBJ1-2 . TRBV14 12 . CASSQVAHGYTF TGTGCCAGCAGCCAAGTGGCTCATGGCTACACCTTC
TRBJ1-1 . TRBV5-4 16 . CASSSEPRQVDTEAFF TGTGCCAGCAGTTCAGAACCTAGACAGGTTGACACTGAAGCTTTCTTT
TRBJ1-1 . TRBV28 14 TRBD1 CASSTRTGLAEAFF TGTGCCAGCAGTACACGGACAGGGCTGGCTGAAGCTTTCTTT
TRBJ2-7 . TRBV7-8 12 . CASCGERDEQYF TGTGCCAGCTGTGGGGAGCGCGACGAGCAGTACTTC
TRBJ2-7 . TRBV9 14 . CASSAGLSTYEQYF TGTGCCAGCAGCGCGGGACTCTCAACCTACGAGCAGTACTTC
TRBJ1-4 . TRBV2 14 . CASREGATNEKLFF TGTGCCAGCAGAGAGGGTGCAACTAATGAAAAACTGTTTTTT
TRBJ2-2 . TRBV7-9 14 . CASSIDRNTGELFF TGTGCCAGCAGCATCGACAGGAACACCGGGGAGCTGTTTTTT
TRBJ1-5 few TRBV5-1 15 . CASSLEGASNQPQHF TGCGCCAGCAGCTTGGAGGGAGCTAGCAATCAGCCCCAGCATTTT
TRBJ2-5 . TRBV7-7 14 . CASSLGTGPETQYF TGTGCCAGCAGCTTAGGCACAGGTCCGGAGACCCAGTACTTC
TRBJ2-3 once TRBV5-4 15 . CASSLWDKYTDTQYF TGTGCCAGCAGCTTGTGGGACAAATACACAGATACGCAGTATTTT
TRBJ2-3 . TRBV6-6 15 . CASSSRGGGTDTQYF TGTGCCAGCAGCTCACGAGGGGGGGGCACAGATACGCAGTATTTT
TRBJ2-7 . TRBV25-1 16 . CASSDPRGDNLREQYF TGTGCCAGCAGTGACCCCAGAGGGGACAATCTACGCGAGCAGTACTTC
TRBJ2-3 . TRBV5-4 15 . CASSLEGLGTDTQYF TGTGCCAGCAGCTTGGAGGGGCTAGGGACAGATACGCAGTATTTT
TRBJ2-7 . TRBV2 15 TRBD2 CASSVYPASGREQYF TGTGCCAGCAGTGTGTATCCGGCTAGCGGGCGGGAGCAGTACTTC
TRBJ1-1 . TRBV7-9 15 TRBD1 CASSPPGQGTVEAFF TGTGCCAGCAGCCCACCGGGACAGGGTACTGTTGAAGCTTTCTTT
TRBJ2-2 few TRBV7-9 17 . CASSFKGGPRGTGELFF TGTGCCAGCAGCTTTAAAGGGGGTCCGCGCGGCACCGGGGAGCTGTTTTTT
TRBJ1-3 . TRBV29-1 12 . CSVESPGNTIYF TGCAGCGTTGAGAGCCCTGGAAACACCATATATTTT
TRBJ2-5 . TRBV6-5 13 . CASRESGTPTQYF TGTGCCAGCAGGGAATCCGGGACTCCCACCCAGTACTTC
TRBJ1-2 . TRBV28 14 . CASSSRTGYYGYTF TGTGCCAGCAGTTCCCGCACAGGCTACTATGGCTACACCTTC
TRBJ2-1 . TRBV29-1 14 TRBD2 CSVAGEGWGDEQFF TGCAGCGTTGCGGGGGAGGGTTGGGGCGATGAGCAGTTCTTC
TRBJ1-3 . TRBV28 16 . CASSYPQGTTGNTIYF TGTGCCAGCAGTTATCCACAGGGCACTACTGGAAACACCATATATTTT
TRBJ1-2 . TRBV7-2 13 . CASSSTGYYGYTF TGTGCCAGCAGCTCTACAGGGTACTATGGCTACACCTTC
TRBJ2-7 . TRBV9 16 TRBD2 CASSAGLAGRIYEQYF TGTGCCAGCAGCGCAGGACTAGCGGGACGAATCTACGAGCAGTACTTC
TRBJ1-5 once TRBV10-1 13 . CASSGTLNQPQHF TGCGCCAGCAGCGGGACTTTGAATCAGCCCCAGCATTTT
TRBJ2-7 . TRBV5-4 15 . CASSLLEGKAREQYF TGTGCCAGCAGCTTACTGGAGGGAAAGGCGCGAGAGCAGTACTTC
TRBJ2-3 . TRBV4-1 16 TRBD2 CASSQTSASSTDTQYF TGCGCCAGCAGCCAAACTAGCGCCTCTAGCACAGATACGCAGTATTTT
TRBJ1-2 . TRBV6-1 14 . CASSEGGLGYGYTF TGTGCCAGCAGTGAAGGGGGCCTAGGCTATGGCTACACCTTC
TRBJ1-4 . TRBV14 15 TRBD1 CASSQVQGFNEKLFF TGTGCCAGCAGCCAAGTACAGGGGTTTAATGAAAAACTGTTTTTT
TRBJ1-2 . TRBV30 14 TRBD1 CAWSAGTGKDGYTF TGTGCCTGGAGTGCAGGGACAGGGAAAGATGGCTACACCTTC
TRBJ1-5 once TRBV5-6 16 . CASSSWSGDVNQPQHF TGTGCCAGCAGCTCATGGTCGGGGGATGTCAATCAGCCCCAGCATTTT
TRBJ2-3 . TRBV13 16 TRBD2 CASSLASGRGVDTQYF TGTGCCAGCAGCTTAGCTAGCGGGAGAGGTGTAGATACGCAGTATTTT
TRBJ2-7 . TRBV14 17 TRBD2 CASSPTYRTSGKHEQYF TGTGCCAGCAGCCCCACGTACCGGACTAGCGGGAAGCACGAGCAGTACTTC
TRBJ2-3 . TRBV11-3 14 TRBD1 CASSLGQAEDTQYF TGTGCCAGCAGTTTGGGACAGGCAGAAGATACGCAGTATTTT
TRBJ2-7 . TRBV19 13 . CASHPTGSYEQYF TGTGCCAGCCACCCCACGGGCTCCTACGAGCAGTACTTC
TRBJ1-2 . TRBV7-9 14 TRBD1 CASSLSPTGQTYTF TGTGCCAGCAGCTTATCCCCGACAGGGCAAACCTACACCTTC
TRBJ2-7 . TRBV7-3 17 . CASSQSPRRGNTYEQYF TGTGCCAGCAGCCAATCGCCGCGAAGGGGGAATACCTACGAGCAGTACTTC
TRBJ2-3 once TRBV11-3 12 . CASSPGADTQYF TGTGCCAGCAGCCCAGGGGCAGATACGCAGTATTTT
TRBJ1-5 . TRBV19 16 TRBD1 CASRGTVGISNQPQHF TGTGCCAGTAGGGGGACAGTCGGAATTAGCAATCAGCCCCAGCATTTT
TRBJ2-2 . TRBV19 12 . CASSIRGGELFF TGTGCCAGTAGTATAAGGGGCGGGGAGCTGTTTTTT
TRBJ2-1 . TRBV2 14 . CASTERANYNEQFF TGTGCCAGCACGGAGCGGGCGAATTACAATGAGCAGTTCTTC
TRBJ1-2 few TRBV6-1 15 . CASSVRRGSDYGYTF TGTGCCAGCAGTGTCCGACGGGGATCTGACTATGGCTACACCTTC
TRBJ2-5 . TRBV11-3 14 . CASSSTRASGTQYF TGTGCCAGCAGCTCAACGCGGGCCTCCGGGACCCAGTACTTC
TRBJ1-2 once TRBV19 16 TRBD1 CASSIGQGADNYGYTF TGTGCCAGTAGTATAGGACAGGGGGCCGATAACTATGGCTACACCTTC
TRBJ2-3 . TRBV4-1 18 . CASSQDRVGRWVQDTQYF TGCGCCAGCAGCCAAGATCGTGTGGGGAGATGGGTCCAGGATACGCAGTATTTT